This entry lists 7 T cell receptor beta chains sequenced from one sample in a study of cytomegalovirus exposure and HLA in healthy donors. The PCR employed 60 Vbeta primers together with 13 Jbeta primers. The repertoire was sequenced with immunoSEQ multiplex PCR; TCRdb's copy has only in-frame clones and lacks some. Seen here are 130,000 to 150,000 clones, over 70% observed once, and the top ten hold approximately 1.6%. Sequences were obtained from PBMCs. Receptor source: a woman aged 40 to 50 in good health and CMV-seronegative.

This clone was seen a handful of times. Germline and junction disagree at one end, which may indicate a read error. The chain has TRBV7-9 and TRBJ1-3; D is perhaps TRBD1 (6 bases). The germline V gene encodes CDR1 SEHNR and CDR2 FQNEAQ (reference sequence). The CDR3 is 16 amino acids. The CDR3 DNA sequence: TGTTCCAGCAGCTTAGGCAGGGGCAGCCCTGGAAACACCATATATTTT. Its protein product is CSSSLGRGSPGNTIYF.

The chain joins TRBV7-2 to TRBJ2-1; D unresolved. V was trimmed by 4 bases and J by 6 bases, leaving 10 bases between them. CDR3 size: 13 residues. Looked up from germline, CDR1 is SGHTA and CDR2 is FQGNSA. CDR3: CASSSGSLNEQFF. The CDR3 nucleotides are TGTGCCAGCAGCTCCGGTTCCCTCAATGAGCAGTTCTTC.

The V and J genes are TRBV4-1 and TRBJ1-2; no clear D. Trimming took off 1 base at V and 8 bases at J, with 14 bases between the two ends. The CDR3 runs 14 residues. The germline V gene encodes CDR1 MGHRA and CDR2 YSYEKL. The CDR3 is CASSQVRRVDGYTF. The CDR3 bases are TGCGCCAGCAGCCAAGTTCGGAGGGTAGACGGCTACACCTTC.

The genes are TRBV4-1 and TRBJ2-3; 13 positions agree with TRBD2. The CDR3 has 22 amino acids. The ends lost 0 bases at V and 1 base at J; junction bases unmatched: 16. Germline values: CDR1 MGHRA, CDR2 YSYEKL. The CDR3 is CASSQERLAGGSKRHGTDTQYF. The CDR3 DNA is TGCGCCAGCAGCCAAGAAAGACTAGCGGGGGGTTCCAAGAGGCACGGCACAGATACGCAGTATTTT.

This rearrangement joins TRBV5-1 to TRBJ1-2, with a tentative D call TRBD1 (5 bases). Trimming took 0 bases from V and 6 from J, leaving 15 bases between them. The CDR3 length is 15 residues. Germline V gene data show CDR1 as SGHRS and CDR2 as YFSETQ. The CDR3 reads CASSLGSAGGHGYTF. CDR3 nucleotide sequence: TGCGCCAGCAGCTTGGGGAGTGCGGGGGGACATGGCTACACCTTC.

This rearrangement joins TRBV19 to TRBJ2-6, with D uncertain. CDR1 is LNHDA and CDR2 is SQIVND in the germline V gene (reference sequence). V was pared by 5 bases and J by 0 bases, with 8 bases between. The CDR3 is made up of 15 amino acids. This chain's CDR3 is CASSQALSGANVLTF. The CDR3 coding sequence is TGTGCCAGTAGTCAGGCCCTCTCTGGGGCCAACGTCCTGACTTTC.

The chain combines TRBV5-4 with TRBJ2-7, with TRBD2 matching over 10 bases. Per the germline V gene, CDR1 is SGHNT and CDR2 is YYREEE (reference sequence). The ends lost 4 bases at V and 2 bases at J; junction bases unmatched: 6. The CDR3 is 15 amino acids. The CDR3 is CASSTAGTSAYEQYF. The CDR3 nucleotides read TGTGCCAGCAGCACTGCCGGGACTAGCGCCTACGAGCAGTACTTC.